These T cell receptor beta chains were read from a single sample in a study of cytomegalovirus exposure and HLA in healthy donors. This table comes from immunoSEQ multiplex PCR, and its TCRdb copy is limited to in-frame clones, with some not included. In the table there are 100,000 to 150,000 clones, around 86% of which are singletons. The sample consisted of PBMCs. These receptors all stem from a man aged 18 to 29 in good health and CMV-seronegative. The CDR3 runs from the conserved cysteine through the conserved F or W. Each record gives: V gene, D gene, J gene, clone size, CDR3 protein, CDR3 DNA. A D gene is named only where the DNA matches it firmly. Only some rows state a clone size, as once, few, many or a class for expanded clones.

>TRBV5-1|.|TRBJ2-3|.
CASSPRLSLTDTQYF
TGCGCCAGCAGCCCCCGACTCTCCCTCACAGATACGCAGTATTTT
>TRBV27|.|TRBJ1-6|.
CASTFAQGLSSYNSPLHF
TGTGCCAGCACCTTCGCCCAGGGGCTCAGCTCCTATAATTCACCCCTCCACTTT
>TRBV5-8|.|TRBJ2-2|.
CASSAPTVNTGELFF
TGTGCCAGCAGCGCCCCGACAGTAAACACCGGGGAGCTGTTTTTT
>TRBV7-2|.|TRBJ1-2|.
CASSLQGGGYTF
TGTGCCAGCAGCCTCCAGGGAGGCGGCTACACCTTC
>TRBV12-5|TRBD2|TRBJ2-3|.
CASVAGPSTDTQYF
TGTGCTAGCGTAGCGGGTCCTAGCACAGATACGCAGTATTTT
>TRBV13|TRBD2|TRBJ2-5|.
CASRRLAGFETQYF
TGTGCCAGCAGGCGGCTAGCGGGATTCGAGACCCAGTACTTC
>TRBV7-8|.|TRBJ1-1|.
CASSLEQGRAFF
TGTGCCAGCAGCCTCGAGCAGGGGAGAGCTTTCTTT
>TRBV29-1|TRBD1|TRBJ1-2|once
CSVGDSNYGYTF
TGCAGCGTTGGGGACAGTAACTATGGCTACACCTTC
>TRBV19|.|TRBJ1-4|.
CASSTKQGDQEKLFF
TGTGCCAGTAGTACCAAACAGGGAGATCAGGAAAAACTGTTTTTT
>TRBV18|TRBD1|TRBJ1-2|.
CASSPQTGGGGYTF
TGTGCCAGCTCACCCCAGACAGGGGGAGGAGGCTACACCTTC
>TRBV2|TRBD1|TRBJ1-3|.
CASSHGTGPFSGNTIYF
TGTGCCAGCAGCCATGGGACAGGGCCGTTCTCTGGAAACACCATATATTTT
>TRBV9|.|TRBJ2-3|.
CASSVDIAGTDTQYF
TGTGCCAGCAGCGTAGATATAGCGGGCACAGATACGCAGTATTTT
>TRBV30|TRBD1|TRBJ1-1|.
CAWDRQGGGTEAFF
TGTGCCTGGGACCGACAGGGTGGAGGCACTGAAGCTTTCTTT
>TRBV18|TRBD1|TRBJ2-5|.
CASSPGQGTEETQYF
TGTGCCAGCTCACCGGGACAGGGTACGGAAGAGACCCAGTACTTC
>TRBV30|TRBD1|TRBJ2-7|few
CAWSTGTGVREQYF
TGTGCCTGGAGTACCGGGACAGGGGTGAGGGAGCAGTACTTC
>TRBV6-6|TRBD1|TRBJ2-1|.
CASSYPGQGLFF
TGTGCCAGCAGTTACCCGGGACAGGGTTTGTTCTTC
>TRBV11-1|TRBD1|TRBJ2-3|.
CASSRTGGSDTQYF
TGTGCCAGCAGCCGGACAGGGGGCTCAGATACGCAGTATTTT
>TRBV6-5|TRBD1|TRBJ1-5|.
CATRGGKGINQPQHF
TGTGCCACCAGGGGGGGGAAGGGGATCAATCAGCCCCAGCATTTT
>TRBV14|.|TRBJ1-5|once
CASSQEGGTPNQPQHF
TGTGCCAGCAGCCAAGAAGGAGGGACCCCCAATCAGCCCCAGCATTTT
>TRBV10-2|.|TRBJ1-2|.
CASSESNTRQAGYTF
TGCGCCAGCAGTGAGTCTAACACCCGACAGGCCGGCTACACCTTC
>TRBV2|TRBD2|TRBJ2-3|once
CAREEGSGDLYF
TGTGCCCGGGAGGAGGGAAGCGGGGACTTGTATTTT
>TRBV5-1|.|TRBJ2-3|.
CASSREVLGTDTQYF
TGCGCCAGCAGCAGGGAGGTTTTGGGCACAGATACGCAGTATTTT
>TRBV6-1|.|TRBJ1-5|.
CASSVQGLNQPQHF
TGTGCCAGCAGTGTACAGGGCCTTAATCAGCCCCAGCATTTT
>TRBV7-9|TRBD1|TRBJ2-1|.
CASSVDRGDEQFF
TGTGCCAGCAGCGTTGACAGGGGCGACGAGCAGTTCTTC
>TRBV7-2|TRBD2|TRBJ2-1|.
CASSLSSGNHNEQFF
TGTGCCAGCAGCTTGTCTAGCGGGAACCACAATGAGCAGTTCTTC
>TRBV2|.|TRBJ2-7|.
CASSVEGVQGPREQYF
TGTGCCAGCAGTGTAGAGGGGGTGCAGGGGCCAAGGGAGCAGTACTTC
>TRBV27|.|TRBJ2-7|.
CASSSLRVPYEQYF
TGTGCCAGCAGTTCTCTGCGGGTCCCCTACGAGCAGTACTTC
>TRBV6-5|TRBD2|TRBJ2-7|.
CASSKGLAGTREQYF
TGTGCCAGCAGTAAGGGACTAGCGGGAACGAGAGAGCAGTACTTC
>TRBV2|TRBD2|TRBJ2-3|once
CASTSHSGSNTQYF
TGTGCCAGCACCTCGCACAGCGGGAGCAATACGCAGTATTTT
>TRBV19|TRBD1|TRBJ1-5|.
CATIGDRRNTDSNQPQHF
TGTGCCACCATAGGGGACAGAAGGAATACGGATAGCAATCAGCCCCAGCATTTT
>TRBV19|TRBD1|TRBJ2-5|.
CASSIRDSGETQYF
TGTGCCAGTAGTATACGGGACAGCGGAGAGACCCAGTACTTC
>TRBV7-9|.|TRBJ2-1|.
CASSFSGSGDEQFF
TGTGCCAGCAGCTTTTCAGGGTCCGGCGATGAGCAGTTCTTC
>TRBV9|.|TRBJ1-2|.
CASSPTNTGTYGYTF
TGTGCCAGCAGCCCTACGAACACAGGAACCTATGGCTACACCTTC
>TRBV5-1|TRBD2|TRBJ2-5|.
CASSLGLAGSFQETQYF
TGCGCCAGCAGCTTGGGTCTAGCGGGGAGCTTCCAAGAGACCCAGTACTTC
>TRBV15|.|TRBJ1-1|.
CATGTGPNTEAFF
TGTGCCACCGGTACAGGACCCAACACTGAAGCTTTCTTT
>TRBV2|TRBD1|TRBJ2-7|few
CASRLLTGATYEQYF
TGTGCCAGCAGGCTCCTGACAGGGGCAACCTACGAGCAGTACTTC
>TRBV5-5|.|TRBJ2-3|.
CASSLAGGGGDTQYF
TGTGCCAGCAGCTTGGCGGGGGGCGGCGGAGATACGCAGTATTTT
>TRBV29-1|TRBD1|TRBJ2-1|.
CSVLDRFSSYNEQFF
TGCAGCGTCCTGGACAGGTTTAGCTCCTACAATGAGCAGTTCTTC
>TRBV9|.|TRBJ1-3|.
CASSPNTGYSGNTIYF
TGTGCCAGCAGCCCCAACACAGGGTACTCTGGAAACACCATATATTTT
>TRBV2|.|TRBJ1-2|.
CASKTLDGNYGYTF
TGTGCCAGCAAAACTTTAGACGGGAACTATGGCTACACCTTC
>TRBV9|TRBD1|TRBJ1-6|.
CASSVADRGNSPLHF
TGTGCCAGCAGCGTAGCAGACAGGGGGAATTCACCCCTCCACTTT
>TRBV5-8|.|TRBJ1-5|.
CASSPGVYSNQPQHF
TGTGCCAGCAGCCCGGGAGTTTATAGCAATCAGCCCCAGCATTTT
>TRBV19|TRBD1|TRBJ1-5|.
CASSADRQGQPQHF
TGTGCCAGTAGTGCCGACAGACAGGGCCAGCCCCAGCATTTT
>TRBV6-1|TRBD2|TRBJ2-1|once
CASRALAGARDEQFF
TGTGCCAGCAGAGCTCTAGCGGGAGCGAGGGATGAGCAGTTCTTC
>TRBV11-3|.|TRBJ2-1|.
CASSGGAYNEQFF
TGTGCCAGCAGTGGGGGGGCGTACAATGAGCAGTTCTTC
>TRBV5-1|TRBD1|TRBJ1-4|.
CASSSGQGGEKLFF
TGCGCCAGCAGCTCCGGACAGGGTGGTGAAAAACTGTTTTTT
>TRBV6-1|TRBD1|TRBJ2-7|.
CASSEAGQRAYEQYF
TGTGCCAGCAGTGAAGCGGGACAGCGCGCCTACGAGCAGTACTTC
>TRBV27|.|TRBJ1-2|.
CASSPTGYRGYTF
TGTGCCAGCAGTCCTACAGGGTATCGTGGCTACACCTTC
>TRBV9|.|TRBJ2-3|.
CASSVGLFSSTDTQYF
TGTGCCAGCAGCGTAGGACTATTTTCTAGCACAGATACGCAGTATTTT
>TRBV29-1|TRBD1|TRBJ2-7|.
CSVQSGGGPYEQYF
TGCAGCGTTCAGTCAGGGGGTGGACCCTACGAGCAGTACTTC
>TRBV5-6|.|TRBJ2-3|.
CASSLIAGDTQYF
TGTGCCAGCAGCTTGATTGCCGGAGATACGCAGTATTTT
>TRBV6-1|TRBD1|TRBJ1-2|.
CASIAGTGLNYGYTF
TGTGCCAGCATAGCCGGGACAGGCTTAAACTATGGCTACACCTTC
>TRBV27|TRBD2|TRBJ2-6|.
CASSFSGGPSGANVLTF
TGTGCCAGCAGTTTTAGCGGGGGGCCCTCTGGGGCCAACGTCCTGACTTTC
>TRBV20-1|.|TRBJ1-4|.
CSALEEKLFF
TGCAGTGCTCTTGAGGAAAAACTGTTTTTT
>TRBV27|.|TRBJ2-7|.
CASSRTSASSYEQYF
TGTGCCAGCAGCCGTACTAGTGCTAGCTCCTACGAGCAGTACTTC
>TRBV2|TRBD1|TRBJ2-2|once
CASRGDSGVSGELFF
TGTGCCAGCAGAGGGGACAGCGGTGTCTCCGGGGAGCTGTTTTTT
>TRBV6-1|.|TRBJ1-5|.
CASSGTRNQPQHF
TGTGCCAGCAGTGGAACTCGCAATCAGCCCCAGCATTTT